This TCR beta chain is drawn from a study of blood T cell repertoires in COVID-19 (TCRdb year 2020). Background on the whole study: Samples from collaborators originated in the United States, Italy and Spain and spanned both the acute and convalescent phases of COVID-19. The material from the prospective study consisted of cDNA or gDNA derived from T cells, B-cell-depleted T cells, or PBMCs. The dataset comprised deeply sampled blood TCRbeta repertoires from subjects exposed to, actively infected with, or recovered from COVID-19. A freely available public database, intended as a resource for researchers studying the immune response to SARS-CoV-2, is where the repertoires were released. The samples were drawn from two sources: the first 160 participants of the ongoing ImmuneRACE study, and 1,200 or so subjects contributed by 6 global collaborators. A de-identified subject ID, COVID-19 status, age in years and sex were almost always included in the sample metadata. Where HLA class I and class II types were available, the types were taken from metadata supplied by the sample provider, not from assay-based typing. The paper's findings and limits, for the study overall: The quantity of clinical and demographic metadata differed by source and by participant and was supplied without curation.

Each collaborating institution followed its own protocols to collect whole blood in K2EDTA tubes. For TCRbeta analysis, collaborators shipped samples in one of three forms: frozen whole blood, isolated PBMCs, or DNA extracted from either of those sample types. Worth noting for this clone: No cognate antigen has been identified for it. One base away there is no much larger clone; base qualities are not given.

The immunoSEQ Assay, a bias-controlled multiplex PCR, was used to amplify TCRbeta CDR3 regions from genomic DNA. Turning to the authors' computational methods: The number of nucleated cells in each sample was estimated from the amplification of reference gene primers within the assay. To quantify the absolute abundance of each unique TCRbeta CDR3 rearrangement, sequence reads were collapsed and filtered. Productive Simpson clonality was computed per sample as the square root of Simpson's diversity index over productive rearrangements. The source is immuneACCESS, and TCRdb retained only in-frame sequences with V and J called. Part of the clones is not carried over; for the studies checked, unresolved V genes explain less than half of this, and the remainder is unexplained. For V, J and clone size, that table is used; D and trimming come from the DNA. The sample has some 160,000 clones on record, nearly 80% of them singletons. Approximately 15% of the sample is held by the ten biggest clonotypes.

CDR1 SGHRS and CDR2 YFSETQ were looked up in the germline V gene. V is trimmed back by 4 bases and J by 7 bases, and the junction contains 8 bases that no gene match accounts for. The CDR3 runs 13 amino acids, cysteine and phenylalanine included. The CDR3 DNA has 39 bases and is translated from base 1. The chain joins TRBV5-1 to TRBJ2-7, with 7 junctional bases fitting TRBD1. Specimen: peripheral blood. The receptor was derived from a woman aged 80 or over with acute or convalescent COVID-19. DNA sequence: TGCGCCAGCAGCGTCGGGACAGCCAGGGAGCAGTACTTC. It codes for CASSVGTAREQYF.